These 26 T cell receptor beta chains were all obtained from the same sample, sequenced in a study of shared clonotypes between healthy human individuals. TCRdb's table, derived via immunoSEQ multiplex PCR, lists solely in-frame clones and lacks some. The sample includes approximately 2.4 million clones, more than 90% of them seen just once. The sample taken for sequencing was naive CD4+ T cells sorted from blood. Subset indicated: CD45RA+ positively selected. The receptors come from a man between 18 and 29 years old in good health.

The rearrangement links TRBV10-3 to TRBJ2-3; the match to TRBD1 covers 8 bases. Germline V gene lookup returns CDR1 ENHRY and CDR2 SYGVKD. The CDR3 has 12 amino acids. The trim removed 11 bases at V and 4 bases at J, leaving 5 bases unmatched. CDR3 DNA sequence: TGTGCCGTTCAGGGGGCTTCAGATACGCAGTATTTT. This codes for CAVQGASDTQYF.

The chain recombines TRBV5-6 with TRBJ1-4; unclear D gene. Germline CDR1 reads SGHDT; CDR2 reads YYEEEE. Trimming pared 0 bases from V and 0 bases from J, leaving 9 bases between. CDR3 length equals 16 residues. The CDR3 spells CASSLGDRATNEKLFF. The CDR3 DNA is TGTGCCAGCAGCTTGGGTGACCGTGCAACTAATGAAAAACTGTTTTTT.

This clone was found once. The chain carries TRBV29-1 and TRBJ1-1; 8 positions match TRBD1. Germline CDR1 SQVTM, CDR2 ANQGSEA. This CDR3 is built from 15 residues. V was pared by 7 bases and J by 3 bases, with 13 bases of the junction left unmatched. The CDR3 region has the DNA TGCAGCGCCCCCCCACAGGGGGTGGGGCACACTGAAGCTTTCTTT. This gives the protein CSAPPQGVGHTEAFF.

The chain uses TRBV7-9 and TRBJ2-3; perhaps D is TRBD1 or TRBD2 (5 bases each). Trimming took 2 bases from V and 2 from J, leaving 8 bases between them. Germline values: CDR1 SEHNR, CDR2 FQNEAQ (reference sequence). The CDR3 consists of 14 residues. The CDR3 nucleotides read TGTGCCAGCAGCTTACAGGGACCCACAGATACGCAGTATTTT. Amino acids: CASSLQGPTDTQYF.

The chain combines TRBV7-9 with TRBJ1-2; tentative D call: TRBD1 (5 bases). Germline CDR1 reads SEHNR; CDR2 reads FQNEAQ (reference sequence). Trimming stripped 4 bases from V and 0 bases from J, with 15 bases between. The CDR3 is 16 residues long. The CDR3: CASSSLRQGSNYGYTF. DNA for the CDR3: TGTGCCAGCAGCTCCCTACGGCAGGGATCTAACTATGGCTACACCTTC.

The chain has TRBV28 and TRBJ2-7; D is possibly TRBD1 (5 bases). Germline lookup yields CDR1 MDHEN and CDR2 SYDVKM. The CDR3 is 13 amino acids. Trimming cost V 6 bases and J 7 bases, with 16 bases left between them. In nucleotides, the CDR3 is TGTGCCAGCAGATTGGACAAATTGCGGGAGCAGTACTTC. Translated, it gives CASRLDKLREQYF.

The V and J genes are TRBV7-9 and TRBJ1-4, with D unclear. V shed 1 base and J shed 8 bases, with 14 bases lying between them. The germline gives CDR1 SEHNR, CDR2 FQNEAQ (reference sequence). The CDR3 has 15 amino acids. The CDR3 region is CASSLVGQVEEKLFF. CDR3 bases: TGTGCCAGCAGCTTAGTCGGGCAGGTCGAGGAAAAACTGTTTTTT.

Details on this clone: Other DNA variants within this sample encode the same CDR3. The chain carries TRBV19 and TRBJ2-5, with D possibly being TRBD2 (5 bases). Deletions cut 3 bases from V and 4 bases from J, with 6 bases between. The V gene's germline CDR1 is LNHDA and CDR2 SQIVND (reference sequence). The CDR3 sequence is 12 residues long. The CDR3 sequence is CASSIRGETQYF. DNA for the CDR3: TGTGCCAGTAGTATCCGGGGAGAGACCCAGTACTTC. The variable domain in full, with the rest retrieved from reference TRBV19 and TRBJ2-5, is DGGITQSPKYLFRKEGQNVTLSCEQNLNHDAMYWYRQDPGQGLRLIYYSQIVNDFQKGDIAEGYSVSREKKESFPLTVTSAQKNPTAFYLCASSIRGETQYFGPGTRLLVL.

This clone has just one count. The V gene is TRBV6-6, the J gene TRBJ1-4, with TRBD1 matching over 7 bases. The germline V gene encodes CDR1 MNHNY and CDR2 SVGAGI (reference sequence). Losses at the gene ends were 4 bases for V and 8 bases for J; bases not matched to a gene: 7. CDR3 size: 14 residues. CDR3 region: CASSSGQSWEKLFF. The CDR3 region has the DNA TGTGCCAGCAGTTCGGGACAGAGTTGGGAAAAACTGTTTTTT.

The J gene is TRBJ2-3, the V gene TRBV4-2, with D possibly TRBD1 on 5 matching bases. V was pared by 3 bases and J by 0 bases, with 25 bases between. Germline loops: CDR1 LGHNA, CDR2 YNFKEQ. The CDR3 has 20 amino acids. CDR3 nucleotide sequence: TGTGCCAGCAGCCAGGAGACAGCCACACACCTTCTACGGAGCACAGATACGCAGTATTTT. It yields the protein CASSQETATHLLRSTDTQYF.

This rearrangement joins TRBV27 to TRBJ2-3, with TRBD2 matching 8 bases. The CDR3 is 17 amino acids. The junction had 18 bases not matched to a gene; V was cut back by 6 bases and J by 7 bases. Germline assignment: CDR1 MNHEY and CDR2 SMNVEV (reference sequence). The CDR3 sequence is CASSPTSGSGRRNTQYF. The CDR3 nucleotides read TGTGCCAGCAGCCCGACTTCAGGGAGCGGGAGAAGGAATACGCAGTATTTT.

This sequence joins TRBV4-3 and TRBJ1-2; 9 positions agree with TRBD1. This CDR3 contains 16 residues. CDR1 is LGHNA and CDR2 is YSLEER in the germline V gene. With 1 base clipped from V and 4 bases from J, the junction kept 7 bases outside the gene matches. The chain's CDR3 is CASSQAPGTGLYGYTF. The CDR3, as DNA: TGCGCCAGCAGCCAAGCACCGGGGACAGGGCTCTATGGCTACACCTTC.

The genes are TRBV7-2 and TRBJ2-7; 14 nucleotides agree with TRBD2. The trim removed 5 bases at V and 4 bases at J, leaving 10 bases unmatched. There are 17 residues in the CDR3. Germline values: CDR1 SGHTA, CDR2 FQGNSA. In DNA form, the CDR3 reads TGTGCCAGCAGCCTGTCCGGGACTAGCGGGAGTCTGTACGAGCAGTACTTC. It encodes CASSLSGTSGSLYEQYF.

CDR3 nucleotides: TGTGCCAGCTCACCACTCGCGGGGAACAATCAGCCCCAGCATTTT. Its protein is CASSPLAGNNQPQHF. J is TRBJ1-5 and V is TRBV18; D unresolved. V lost 1 base and J lost 3, with 10 bases in between. The CDR3 runs to 15 residues. Germline assignment: CDR1 KGHSH and CDR2 LQKENI.

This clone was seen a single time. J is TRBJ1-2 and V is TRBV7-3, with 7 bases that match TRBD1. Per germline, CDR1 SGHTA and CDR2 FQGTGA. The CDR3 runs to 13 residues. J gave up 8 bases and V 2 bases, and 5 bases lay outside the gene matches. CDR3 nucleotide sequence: TGTGCCAGCAGCTTATATACAGGGGAGGGCTACACCTTC. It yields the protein CASSLYTGEGYTF.

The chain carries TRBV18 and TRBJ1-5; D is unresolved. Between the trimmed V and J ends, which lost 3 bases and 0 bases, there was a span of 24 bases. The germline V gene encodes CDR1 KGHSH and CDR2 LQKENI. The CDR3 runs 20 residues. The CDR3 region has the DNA TGTGCCAGCTCACCGCGGGGAAGGAGAGCGGAGGTGACTAGCAATCAGCCCCAGCATTTT. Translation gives CASSPRGRRAEVTSNQPQHF.

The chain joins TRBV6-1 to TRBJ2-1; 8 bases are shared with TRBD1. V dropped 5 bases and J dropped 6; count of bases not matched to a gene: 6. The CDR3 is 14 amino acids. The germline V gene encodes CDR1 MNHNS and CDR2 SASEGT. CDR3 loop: CASSRDRSLNEQFF. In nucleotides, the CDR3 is TGTGCCAGCAGTCGGGACAGGAGCCTCAATGAGCAGTTCTTC.

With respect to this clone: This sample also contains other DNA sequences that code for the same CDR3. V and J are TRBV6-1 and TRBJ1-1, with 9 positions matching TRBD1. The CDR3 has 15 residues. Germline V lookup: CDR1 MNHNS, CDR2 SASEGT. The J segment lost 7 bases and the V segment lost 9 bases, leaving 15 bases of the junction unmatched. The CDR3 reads CASISGGTGYVEAFF. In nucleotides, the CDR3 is TGTGCCAGTATCTCAGGAGGGACAGGGTACGTTGAAGCTTTCTTT.

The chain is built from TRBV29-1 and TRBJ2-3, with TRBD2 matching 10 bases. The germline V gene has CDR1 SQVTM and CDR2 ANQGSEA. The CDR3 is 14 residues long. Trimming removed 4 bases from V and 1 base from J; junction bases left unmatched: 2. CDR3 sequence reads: CSVAGLAGTDTQYF. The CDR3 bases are TGCAGCGTTGCTGGACTAGCGGGCACAGATACGCAGTATTTT.

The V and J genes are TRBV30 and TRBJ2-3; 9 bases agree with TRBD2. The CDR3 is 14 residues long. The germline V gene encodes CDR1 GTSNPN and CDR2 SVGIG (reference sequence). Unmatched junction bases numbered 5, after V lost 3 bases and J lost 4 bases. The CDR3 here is CAWRMRGGADTQYF. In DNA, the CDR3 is TGTGCCTGGAGGATGCGGGGGGGCGCAGATACGCAGTATTTT.

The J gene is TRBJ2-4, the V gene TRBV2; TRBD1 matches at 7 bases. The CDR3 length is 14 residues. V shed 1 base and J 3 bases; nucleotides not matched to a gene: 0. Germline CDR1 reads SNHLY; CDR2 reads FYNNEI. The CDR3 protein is CASSEGTGKNIQYF. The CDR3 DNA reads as TGTGCCAGCAGTGAAGGGACAGGCAAAAACATTCAGTACTTC.

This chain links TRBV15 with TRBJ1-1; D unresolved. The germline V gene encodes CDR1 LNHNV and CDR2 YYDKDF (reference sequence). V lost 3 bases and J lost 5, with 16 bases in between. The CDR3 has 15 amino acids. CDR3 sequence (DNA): TGTGCCACCAGCAGTAGGACCTCTAAATCGACTGAAGCTTTCTTT. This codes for CATSSRTSKSTEAFF.

This chain's CDR3 is CASSLVTGFYNSPLHF. The CDR3 nucleotides are TGTGCCAGCAGCTTGGTTACAGGGTTCTATAATTCACCCCTCCACTTT. V and J are TRBV5-4 and TRBJ1-6; weak D call: TRBD1 (6 bases). CDR3 length equals 16 residues. The germline gives CDR1 SGHNT, CDR2 YYREEE (reference sequence). V gave up 0 bases and J gave up 3 bases, with 10 bases separating them.

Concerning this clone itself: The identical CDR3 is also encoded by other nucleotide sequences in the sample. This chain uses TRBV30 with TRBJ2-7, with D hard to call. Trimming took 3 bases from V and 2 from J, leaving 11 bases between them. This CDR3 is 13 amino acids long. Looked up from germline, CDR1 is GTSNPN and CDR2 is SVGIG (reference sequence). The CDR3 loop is CAWSRGEPYEQYF. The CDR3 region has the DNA TGTGCCTGGAGCCGAGGCGAACCCTACGAGCAGTACTTC.

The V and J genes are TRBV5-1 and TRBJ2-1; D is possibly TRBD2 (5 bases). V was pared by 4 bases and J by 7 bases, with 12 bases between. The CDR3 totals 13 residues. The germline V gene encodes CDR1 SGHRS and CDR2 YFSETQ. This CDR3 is CASSLRVRNEQFF. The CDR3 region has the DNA TGCGCCAGCAGCCTGCGGGTTAGGAATGAGCAGTTCTTC. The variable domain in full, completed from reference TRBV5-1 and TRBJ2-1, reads KAGVTQTPRYLIKTRGQQVTLSCSPISGHRSVSWYQQTPGQGLQFLFEYFSETQRNKGNFPGRFSGRQFSNSRSEMNVSTLELGDSALYLCASSLRVRNEQFFGPGTRLTVL.

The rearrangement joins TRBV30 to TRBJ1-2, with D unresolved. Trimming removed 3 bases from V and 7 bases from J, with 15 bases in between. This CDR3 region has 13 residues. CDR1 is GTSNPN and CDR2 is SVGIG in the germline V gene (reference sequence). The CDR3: CAWRSPGSGGYTF. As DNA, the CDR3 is TGTGCCTGGAGGTCCCCGGGGTCGGGTGGCTACACCTTC.